This T cell receptor beta chain is drawn from a study of Graves' ophthalmopathy and Graves' hyperthyroidism. Patients were excluded if they had other autoimmune diseases or uncontrolled infections, and likewise if pregnancy or lactation applied. RNA served as the template for amplifying TCR beta CDR3 regions. HTBI primers primed a first-round RT-PCR, and a second-round multiplex PCR followed. TCRdb used MiXCR to reprocess the multiplex PCR reads, holding one entry per CDR3 protein. Among 650,000 to 900,000 distinct CDR3 sequences listed, roughly 40% were seen once. This clonotype was seen more than once but under ten times. The sequencing input was peripheral blood. This TCR was sampled from an adult man with Graves' ophthalmopathy.

Here the CDR3 DNA reads TGTGCCAGCAGCGTAGCTGGGGGGAGGGGTGAAGCTTTCTTT. Residues: CASSVAGGRGEAFF. The genes are TRBV9 and TRBJ1-1; D is possibly TRBD1 (5 bases). Germline CDR1 SGDLS, CDR2 YYNGEE. CDR3 size: 14 residues. V dropped 0 bases and J dropped 7 bases, with 13 bases sitting between them.